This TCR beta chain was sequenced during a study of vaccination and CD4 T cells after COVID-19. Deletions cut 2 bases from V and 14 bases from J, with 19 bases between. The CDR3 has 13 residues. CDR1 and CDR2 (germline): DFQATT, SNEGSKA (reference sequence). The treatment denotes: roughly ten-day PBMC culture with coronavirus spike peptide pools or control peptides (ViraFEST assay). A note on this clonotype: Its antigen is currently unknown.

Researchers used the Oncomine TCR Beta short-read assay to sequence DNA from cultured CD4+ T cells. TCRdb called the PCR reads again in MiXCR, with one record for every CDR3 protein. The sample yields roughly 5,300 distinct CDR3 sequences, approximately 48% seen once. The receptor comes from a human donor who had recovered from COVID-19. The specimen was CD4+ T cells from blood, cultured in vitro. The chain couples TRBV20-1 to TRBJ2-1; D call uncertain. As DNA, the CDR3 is TGCAGTGCTAGACTTCCCACCACTGGCTTGGAGTTCTTC. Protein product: CSARLPTTGLEFF.